This is a list of T cell receptor beta chains from one sample in a study of cytomegalovirus exposure and HLA in healthy donors. Data came from immunoSEQ multiplex PCR; TCRdb stores just in-frame clones and leaves some out. This sample's table reports around 160,000 clones. Sequenced: PBMCs. The source is a woman in her forties or fifties in good health and CMV-seronegative. CDR3s include the opening cysteine and the closing phenylalanine or tryptophan. The D gene is left open where the match is weak.

CDR3aa	CDR3nt	v_gene	j_gene	d_gene
CASSLDVPGEQYF	TGTGCCAGCAGCTTAGATGTGCCCGGGGAACAGTACTTC	TRBV7-8	TRBJ2-7	NA
CASSLTGTTYEQYF	TGTGCCAGCAGCCTTACCGGGACAACCTACGAGCAGTACTTC	TRBV7-8	TRBJ2-7	NA
CASSDGGQPQHF	TGCGCCAGCAGCGACGGAGGCCAGCCCCAGCATTTT	TRBV5-1	TRBJ1-5	NA
CASSPVTGLNTGELFF	TGTGCCAGCTCACCCGTGACAGGGTTGAACACCGGGGAGCTGTTTTTT	TRBV18	TRBJ2-2	TRBD1
CASSTDRNTEAFF	TGTGCCAGCAGTACGGACAGGAACACTGAAGCTTTCTTT	TRBV2	TRBJ1-1	NA
CASSTGLAGLNEQFF	TGTGCCAGCTCGACGGGACTAGCGGGCCTTAATGAGCAGTTCTTC	TRBV18	TRBJ2-1	TRBD2
CASSLGGTGPYEQYF	TGTGCCAGCAGTCTTGGGGGGACAGGCCCCTACGAGCAGTACTTC	TRBV28	TRBJ2-7	TRBD1
CASSSGTLGGTDTQYF	TGCGCCAGCAGCTCCGGGACACTGGGGGGCACAGATACGCAGTATTTT	TRBV4-1	TRBJ2-3	NA
CASSYSLTSPYEQYF	TGTGCCAGCAGTTACTCGTTGACTAGTCCCTACGAGCAGTACTTC	TRBV6-5	TRBJ2-7	NA
CSVVKAGSSYEQYF	TGCAGCGTTGTTAAAGCGGGGAGCTCCTACGAGCAGTACTTC	TRBV29-1	TRBJ2-7	TRBD2
CASSGSGGTEAFF	TGTGCCAGTAGTGGCTCAGGGGGCACTGAAGCTTTCTTT	TRBV19	TRBJ1-1	TRBD1
CASSQYRTGTNTGELFF	TGTGCCAGCAGCCAATACAGGACAGGGACGAACACCGGGGAGCTGTTTTTT	TRBV5-6	TRBJ2-2	TRBD1
CASSPSSGVRYEQYF	TGTGCCAGCAGCCCCAGTAGCGGGGTGCGATACGAGCAGTACTTC	TRBV4-2	TRBJ2-7	TRBD2
CASSESGYRSPLHF	TGTGCCAGCAGTGAAAGCGGTTACCGGTCACCCCTCCACTTT	TRBV2	TRBJ1-6	NA
CASSPRGTGGMNTEAFF	TGTGCCAGCTCACCACGCGGTACAGGGGGCATGAACACTGAAGCTTTCTTT	TRBV18	TRBJ1-1	TRBD1
CASSLRGLEDTQYF	TGCGCCAGCAGCTTGAGAGGGTTGGAAGATACGCAGTATTTT	TRBV5-1	TRBJ2-3	NA
CASSPLRTTGPPAFF	TGTGCCAGTAGTCCCTTACGCACTACAGGGCCCCCAGCTTTCTTT	TRBV19	TRBJ1-1	NA
CASSPGQGNAFF	TGTGCCAGCAGCCCGGGACAGGGGAACGCTTTCTTT	TRBV7-3	TRBJ1-1	TRBD1
CASSLGLAGGTDTQYF	TGCGCCAGCAGCCTCGGACTAGCGGGGGGAACAGATACGCAGTATTTT	TRBV4-1	TRBJ2-3	TRBD2
CAAKKNQDTEAFF	TGCGCCGCTAAGAAGAATCAGGACACTGAAGCTTTCTTT	TRBV5-1	TRBJ1-1	NA
CAGAAPVNAYEQYF	TGTGCCGGAGCCGCGCCAGTCAATGCCTACGAGCAGTACTTC	TRBV25-1	TRBJ2-7	NA
CASTTAQNYGYTF	TGTGCCAGCACTACCGCACAGAACTATGGCTACACCTTC	TRBV27	TRBJ1-2	NA
CASHSTGTFRPQHF	TGTGCCAGCCATAGCACCGGGACTTTCAGGCCCCAGCATTTT	TRBV2	TRBJ1-5	NA
CASSPEGPDNEQFF	TGCGCCAGCAGCCCGGAGGGGCCTGACAATGAGCAGTTCTTC	TRBV5-1	TRBJ2-1	NA
CASSSQGGSSYNEQFF	TGTGCCAGCAGCTCCCAGGGGGGCAGCTCCTACAATGAGCAGTTCTTC	TRBV7-9	TRBJ2-1	NA
CASSLRGHNSPLHF	TGTGCCAGCAGTTTACGAGGGCACAATTCACCCCTCCACTTT	TRBV27	TRBJ1-6	NA
CASSVGQPSNQPQHF	TGTGCCAGCAGTGTAGGACAGCCTTCCAATCAGCCCCAGCATTTT	TRBV2	TRBJ1-5	NA
CASRTSTGNHEQYF	TGTGCCAGCAGAACTTCTACAGGGAACCACGAGCAGTACTTC	TRBV7-9	TRBJ2-7	NA
CASRELAGGTYEQYF	TGTGCCAGCAGGGAACTAGCGGGGGGGACCTACGAGCAGTACTTC	TRBV6-5	TRBJ2-7	TRBD2
CASSHDSPSYEQYF	TGCGCCAGCAGCCACGACAGTCCGTCCTACGAGCAGTACTTC	TRBV4-3	TRBJ2-7	NA
CASSVSGIPQETQYF	TGTGCCAGCAGCGTATCGGGGATTCCGCAAGAGACCCAGTACTTC	TRBV9	TRBJ2-5	NA
CASSGPARLAGDYEQYF	TGTGCCAGCAGCGGTCCCGCCCGACTAGCGGGGGACTACGAGCAGTACTTC	TRBV5-4	TRBJ2-7	TRBD2
CASSLEGYHGYTF	TGCGCCAGCAGCTTGGAGGGGTACCATGGCTACACCTTC	TRBV5-1	TRBJ1-2	NA
CASSLSQGSTEAFF	TGTGCCAGCAGCTTAAGTCAGGGGAGCACTGAAGCTTTCTTT	TRBV7-9	TRBJ1-1	NA
CASTRGPYSNQPQHF	TGTGCCAGCACCAGGGGACCTTATAGCAATCAGCCCCAGCATTTT	TRBV5-6	TRBJ1-5	NA
CASSLSGGRTEAFF	TGTGCCAGCAGTTTGTCAGGGGGCCGAACTGAAGCTTTCTTT	TRBV27	TRBJ1-1	TRBD1
CASKPGTGGGQQYF	TGCGCCAGCAAACCCGGGACAGGGGGGGGACAGCAGTACTTC	TRBV5-1	TRBJ2-7	TRBD1
CAWMGGVGDTEAFF	TGTGCCTGGATGGGCGGTGTAGGGGACACTGAAGCTTTCTTT	TRBV30	TRBJ1-1	NA
CASSDSQGGANVLTF	TGTGCCAGCAGTGACTCACAGGGGGGGGCCAACGTCCTGACTTTC	TRBV6-4	TRBJ2-6	TRBD1
CASLGQGQGYTF	TGTGCCAGTTTGGGACAGGGGCAGGGCTACACCTTC	TRBV19	TRBJ1-2	TRBD1
CASRENQPQHF	TGTGCCAGTAGGGAGAATCAGCCCCAGCATTTT	TRBV19	TRBJ1-5	NA
CASSLSLQGAGELFF	TGCGCCAGCAGCTTATCACTACAGGGGGCCGGGGAGCTGTTTTTT	TRBV5-1	TRBJ2-2	TRBD1
CASKGGQNYGYTF	TGTGCCAGCAAGGGGGGACAGAACTATGGCTACACCTTC	TRBV6-5	TRBJ1-2	TRBD1
CASSSGTGYETQYF	TGCGCCAGCAGCTCCGGGACAGGGTACGAGACCCAGTACTTC	TRBV5-1	TRBJ2-5	TRBD1
CASSPRTDSYEQYF	TGTGCCAGCTCACCGAGGACAGATAGCTACGAGCAGTACTTC	TRBV18	TRBJ2-7	NA
CASSYQTGASYEQYF	TGCGCCAGCAGCTACCAGACAGGGGCTAGCTACGAGCAGTACTTC	TRBV5-1	TRBJ2-7	TRBD1
CASSPLAGDYNEQFF	TGTGCCAGCAGTCCCCTAGCGGGGGACTACAATGAGCAGTTCTTC	TRBV6-4	TRBJ2-1	TRBD2
CASSFQGSAYEQYF	TGCGCCAGCAGCTTTCAGGGTTCGGCCTACGAGCAGTACTTC	TRBV5-1	TRBJ2-7	NA
CASSSPTGRRAFF	TGTGCCAGCAGTTCACCCACAGGGCGCCGGGCTTTCTTT	TRBV27	TRBJ1-1	NA
CASSPRGSSYEQYF	TGTGCCAGTAGCCCCAGAGGGTCATCCTACGAGCAGTACTTC	TRBV19	TRBJ2-7	NA
CASSVAPLRGETQYF	TGTGCCAGCAGCGTAGCCCCCCTAAGGGGAGAGACCCAGTACTTC	TRBV9	TRBJ2-5	NA
CASSLMSGDTEAFF	TGCGCCAGCAGCTTGATGTCCGGTGACACTGAAGCTTTCTTT	TRBV5-1	TRBJ1-1	NA
CASSAGGGEKLFF	TGTGCCAGCAGCGCCGGGGGGGGTGAAAAACTGTTTTTT	TRBV7-2	TRBJ1-4	NA
CASNTIDLTQGNEQFF	TGTGCCAGCAACACCATCGACCTAACACAGGGCAATGAGCAGTTCTTC	TRBV28	TRBJ2-1	NA
CASKRQMNTEAFF	TGTGCCAGCAAAAGACAGATGAACACTGAAGCTTTCTTT	TRBV27	TRBJ1-1	NA
CASSQGHGATEAFF	TGCGCCAGCAGCCAAGGGCATGGGGCCACTGAAGCTTTCTTT	TRBV4-1	TRBJ1-1	NA
CASSLRGLGARFF	TGTGCCAGCAGTTTAAGGGGACTAGGAGCACGGTTCTTC	TRBV27	TRBJ2-1	TRBD2
CASSTGGGTEAFF	TGTGCCAGTAGCACAGGGGGCGGCACTGAAGCTTTCTTT	TRBV19	TRBJ1-1	TRBD1
CASSRQGTKYEQYF	TGTGCCAGCAGCAGGCAGGGGACCAAGTACGAGCAGTACTTC	TRBV6-5	TRBJ2-7	NA
CASAPEGGGTDTQYF	TGTGCCAGCGCTCCTGAGGGCGGGGGGACAGATACGCAGTATTTT	TRBV6-4	TRBJ2-3	TRBD2